The 21 T cell receptor beta chains listed next were all sequenced from one sample in a study of T cell responses to AZD1222 COVID-19 vaccine. Profiled with immunoSEQ multiplex PCR; TCRdb holds only in-frame clones, not every one. This sample has about 81,000 clones, with approximately 85% found just once. This specimen consisted of peripheral blood, obtained 28 days after the second AZD1222 dose. All receptors come from an adult who received the AZD1222 COVID-19 vaccine.

The chain joins TRBV27 to TRBJ2-7; D is perhaps TRBD2 (6 bases). The CDR3 extends over 13 amino acids. Trimming removed 2 bases from V and 4 bases from J, with 9 bases in between. Germline lookup yields CDR1 MNHEY and CDR2 SMNVEV (reference sequence). The CDR3 nucleotides are TGTGCCAGCAGTTTACCAGGGAGGTACGAGCAGTACTTC. As protein: CASSLPGRYEQYF.

This chain joins TRBV28 and TRBJ2-2, with TRBD1 matching 7 bases. The CDR3 consists of 15 residues. Germline assignment: CDR1 MDHEN and CDR2 SYDVKM. Germline trimming cut 6 bases from V and 3 bases from J; bases unmatched to any gene: 7. This CDR3 reads CASRQGTVYTGELFF. CDR3 nucleotide sequence: TGTGCCAGCAGGCAGGGGACAGTTTACACCGGGGAGCTGTTTTTT.

The chain combines TRBV13 with TRBJ2-7; 8 bases fit TRBD1. Unmatched junction bases numbered 3, after V lost 4 bases and J lost 1 base. Germline CDR1 reads PRHDT; CDR2 reads FYEKMQ (reference sequence). This CDR3 is built from 14 residues. The CDR3 protein is CASSSGQGSYEQYF. CDR3 in DNA: TGTGCCAGCAGCTCAGGACAGGGTTCCTACGAGCAGTACTTC.

The chain couples TRBV5-1 to TRBJ2-3, with 12 nucleotides matching TRBD2. The CDR3 length is 16 residues. V dropped 7 bases and J dropped 3; count of bases not matched to a gene: 9. In germline, CDR1 is SGHRS, CDR2 YFSETQ. The DNA of the CDR3 is TGCGCCAGCTCTAGTCCGACTAGCGGGAGAACAGATACGCAGTATTTT. Amino acids: CASSSPTSGRTDTQYF.

The chain is built from TRBV5-1 and TRBJ2-5; 9 bases align to TRBD1. CDR1 and CDR2 (germline): SGHRS, YFSETQ. V shed 4 bases and J 5 bases; nucleotides not matched to a gene: 12. The CDR3 loop spans 16 amino acids. CDR3: CASSTGQGRRVETQYF. CDR3 nucleotide sequence: TGCGCCAGCAGCACGGGACAGGGCCGACGAGTTGAGACCCAGTACTTC. Drawing the rest from reference TRBV5-1 and TRBJ2-5, the complete variable domain is KAGVTQTPRYLIKTRGQQVTLSCSPISGHRSVSWYQQTPGQGLQFLFEYFSETQRNKGNFPGRFSGRQFSNSRSEMNVSTLELGDSALYLCASSTGQGRRVETQYFGPGTRLLVL.

The chain is built from TRBV5-8 and TRBJ2-6; 7 positions match TRBD1. Germline V gives CDR1 SGHTS, CDR2 YDEGEE. J was trimmed by 3 bases and V by 2 bases; bases with no gene match: 8. CDR3 length equals 17 residues. CDR3 residues: CASSLVRGTIGANVLTF. DNA for the CDR3: TGTGCCAGCAGCTTAGTCAGGGGGACAATTGGGGCCAACGTCCTGACTTTC.

With respect to this clone: One junction end does not reproduce the germline sequence, and a read error may be involved. The chain carries TRBV30 and TRBJ1-1; D perhaps matches TRBD1 (6 bases). The CDR3 extends over 12 amino acids. Germline V gives CDR1 GTSNPN, CDR2 SVGIG (reference sequence). In DNA, the CDR3 is TGTGCGTGGAGCAGGGGCTGGACTGAAGCTTTCTTT. The encoded protein is CAWSRGWTEAFF.

This rearrangement joins TRBV2 to TRBJ2-7; D is uncertain. Germline V gives CDR1 SNHLY, CDR2 FYNNEI. The V end was cut by 6 bases, the J end by 7 bases, with 16 bases between. This CDR3 is 13 amino acids long. The CDR3 protein is CASRKVGLREQYF. For the CDR3, the DNA is TGTGCCAGCAGAAAAGTGGGGTTGCGGGAGCAGTACTTC.

V usage is TRBV5-1 and J usage is TRBJ2-7; D is possibly TRBD1 (6 bases). The CDR3 loop spans 15 amino acids. The germline V gene encodes CDR1 SGHRS and CDR2 YFSETQ. Between the trimmed V and J ends, which lost 5 bases and 3 bases, there was a span of 18 bases. The CDR3 DNA follows: TGCGCCAGCAGGCCTGGGTTAGGGACAAACTACGAGCAGTACTTC. It encodes CASRPGLGTNYEQYF. The whole variable domain, filled in from reference TRBV5-1 and TRBJ2-7, reads KAGVTQTPRYLIKTRGQQVTLSCSPISGHRSVSWYQQTPGQGLQFLFEYFSETQRNKGNFPGRFSGRQFSNSRSEMNVSTLELGDSALYLCASRPGLGTNYEQYFGPGTRLTVT.

The rearrangement joins TRBV7-2 to TRBJ1-2; TRBD1 matches 9 bases. This CDR3 is 14 amino acids long. V lost 1 base, J lost 5 bases, and 2 bases stayed unmatched. CDR1 and CDR2 (germline): SGHTA, FQGNSA. The CDR3 protein is CASSLVGTGYGYTF. DNA for the CDR3: TGTGCCAGCAGCTTAGTCGGGACAGGGTATGGCTACACCTTC.

The V call is TRBV6-6, the J call TRBJ2-5; D perhaps matches TRBD2 (5 bases). Trimming shortened V by 5 bases and J by 2 bases, and 12 bases separated the two germline ends. The CDR3 extends over 14 amino acids. Germline V lookup: CDR1 MNHNY, CDR2 SVGAGI (reference sequence). CDR3 sequence reads: CASSQSRDQETQYF. The CDR3 nucleotides are TGTGCCAGCAGTCAATCGAGGGATCAAGAGACCCAGTACTTC.

In its sample, this clone was seen once. The chain has TRBV11-2 and TRBJ2-5; maybe TRBD2 (7 bases). Looked up from germline, CDR1 is SGHAT and CDR2 is FQNNGV. V dropped 5 bases and J dropped 1 base, with 17 bases sitting between them. The length of the CDR3 is 16 residues. CDR3 nucleotide sequence: TGTGCCAGCAGCCACATCCGGGGAGGGGGCCAAGAGACCCAGTACTTC. Translation gives CASSHIRGGGQETQYF.

The V and J genes are TRBV11-2 and TRBJ2-4; tentative D call: TRBD2 (5 bases). Per the germline V gene, CDR1 is SGHAT and CDR2 is FQNNGV. CDR3 length equals 12 residues. V was trimmed by 4 bases and J by 7 bases, leaving 8 bases between them. CDR3 nucleotide sequence: TGTGCCAGCAGCTACGAGGGTAACATTCAGTACTTC. Translation: CASSYEGNIQYF.

V and J are TRBV7-3 and TRBJ2-1; possibly TRBD1 or TRBD2 for D (5 bases each). Trimming took off 5 bases at V and 8 bases at J, with 22 bases between the two ends. Germline V gene data show CDR1 as SGHTA and CDR2 as FQGTGA. The CDR3 loop spans 16 amino acids. CDR3 sequence reads: CASSDVGQTVGDEQFF. CDR3 coding DNA: TGTGCCAGCAGCGATGTGGGGCAGACGGTCGGGGATGAGCAGTTCTTC.

V and J are TRBV7-2 and TRBJ1-5; the match to TRBD1 covers 9 bases. The CDR3 totals 17 residues. Germline V gene data show CDR1 as SGHTA and CDR2 as FQGNSA. Unmatched junction bases numbered 3, after V lost 0 bases and J lost 0 bases. The CDR3 here is CASSLATGGNSNQPQHF. The CDR3 bases are TGTGCCAGCAGCTTAGCGACAGGGGGAAATAGCAATCAGCCCCAGCATTTT.

The CDR3 nucleotides read TGTGCCAGTCACGGACAGAGACTTAATTCACCCCTCCACTTT. Translation gives CASHGQRLNSPLHF. This sequence joins TRBV19 and TRBJ1-6; D perhaps matches TRBD1 (6 bases). This CDR3 is built from 14 residues. Trimming stripped 8 bases from V and 6 bases from J, with 14 bases between. Germline CDR1 LNHDA, CDR2 SQIVND (reference sequence). Together with reference TRBV19 and TRBJ1-6, the CDR3 gives the full variable domain: DGGITQSPKYLFRKEGQNVTLSCEQNLNHDAMYWYRQDPGQGLRLIYYSQIVNDFQKGDIAEGYSVSREKKESFPLTVTSAQKNPTAFYLCASHGQRLNSPLHFGNGTRLTVT.

This chain links TRBV7-2 with TRBJ2-7; TRBD2 agrees at 11 bases. This CDR3 region has 16 residues. CDR1 is SGHTA, CDR2 FQGNSA, per germline. Trimming cost V 2 bases and J 3 bases; bases outside gene matches: 6. In DNA form, the CDR3 reads TGTGCCAGCAGCTTAATAGCGGGAGGGCCAATCTACGAGCAGTACTTC. The encoded protein is CASSLIAGGPIYEQYF.

This chain uses TRBV5-1 with TRBJ2-1, with D possibly being TRBD2 (5 bases). V lost 4 bases and J 0 bases, leaving 14 bases between the germline ends. The CDR3 runs to 16 residues. Germline V gives CDR1 SGHRS, CDR2 YFSETQ. The CDR3 nucleotides read TGCGCCAGCAGCAAGACCGCTAGCAGCTCCTACAATGAGCAGTTCTTC. Translated, it gives CASSKTASSSYNEQFF.

V is TRBV30 and J is TRBJ1-4; no clear D. With 2 bases removed from V and 6 bases from J, the gap between germline ends came to 10 bases. Germline V gene data show CDR1 as GTSNPN and CDR2 as SVGIG (reference sequence). The CDR3 loop spans 13 amino acids. The CDR3, as DNA: TGTGCCTGGAGTATGGGGTTTGATGAAAAACTGTTTTTT. Amino acids: CAWSMGFDEKLFF.

The chain joins TRBV7-2 to TRBJ2-1, with 11 bases that match TRBD1. The CDR3 runs 14 residues. Trimming removed 0 bases from V and 8 bases from J; junction bases left unmatched: 0. Germline CDR1 SGHTA, CDR2 FQGNSA. The CDR3 is CASSLAGQGDEQFF. The CDR3 region has the DNA TGTGCCAGCAGCTTAGCGGGACAGGGGGATGAGCAGTTCTTC.

This clone showed up just once. The gene calls are TRBV19 and TRBJ1-1; D ambiguous. Germline-derived CDR1 and CDR2 are LNHDA and SQIVND (reference sequence). V was trimmed by 10 bases and J by 4 bases, leaving 19 bases between them. CDR3 length: 14 residues. CDR3 in DNA: TGTGCCACGAAGTACCGCGGGCGAAGCACTGAAGCTTTCTTT. This sequence encodes CATKYRGRSTEAFF. The entire variable domain, with the rest obtained from reference TRBV19 and TRBJ1-1, is as follows: DGGITQSPKYLFRKEGQNVTLSCEQNLNHDAMYWYRQDPGQGLRLIYYSQIVNDFQKGDIAEGYSVSREKKESFPLTVTSAQKNPTAFYLCATKYRGRSTEAFFGQGTRLTVV.